This T cell receptor (beta chain) stems from a study of identifying expanded T cells in peripheral blood (dated by TCRdb to the late 2010s). Background on the whole study: Technical replicates were generated by sequencing separate aliquots of the same genomic DNA pool, with four replicates compared pairwise.

No immune events such as infections were documented for the healthy donors during the collection period. Healthy-donor blood repertoires served as a training cohort to calibrate time-dependent variance in a beta-binomial model of T-cell clone differential abundance. There were about ten healthy donors in the training cohort, of whom 3 were female and 7 were male. On average the donors were 43 years old, and their ages spanned roughly 29 to 64 years. Whole blood from each healthy donor was obtained from a commercial supplier and was collected at three time points around 13 days apart. Genomic DNA was extracted from unsorted whole blood for immunosequencing. The immunoSEQ Assay, which relies on bias-controlled multiplex PCR amplification of genomic DNA, was used to profile TCRbeta CDR3 regions. Turning to the authors' computational methods: To quantify the absolute abundance of each unique TCRbeta CDR3 region, the sequences were collapsed and filtered. Two models were used to test differential abundance: a binomial model (Fisher-equivalent) and a beta-binomial model that adds time-dependent variance fitted from healthy donors. Clones with fewer than 5 combined templates were removed, and a clone was called differentially abundant if the clone's Benjamini-Hochberg FDR was below 0.01. The form v = (b*log(k)+a)^2 was used to model beta-binomial variance as a function of total template count across the two samples. TCRdb re-hosts the immuneACCESS table, in-frame sequences only. Its copies lack some clones; in the studies checked, an unresolved V gene accounts for under half of them, and the cause for the rest is not known. For V, J and clone size, that table is used; D and trimming come from the DNA. Within this sample are 75,000 to 95,000 clones, with 80% to 90% of them counted one time only. The ten largest clones capture about 7% of the sample.

This clone was counted a few times. Its antigen target is currently unknown. No base qualities exist here, and no much larger clone lies one base off it. The study at large found these results: Across all healthy-donor time intervals, the beta-binomial model significantly cut both the number of clones called differentially abundant and the false-positive rate. Variance in clone template counts between approximately 2-week samples significantly increased with total template count across all healthy donors. The authors expected that over much longer intervals, such as months to years, biological variance in healthy repertoires might increase even further. The binomial model flagged approximately 1.1 differentially abundant clones between technical replicates but about 16 over around 2 weeks and around 20 over roughly 4 weeks.

V trim: 3 bases; J trim: 7 bases; unmatched bases: 10. Inclusive of the bounding cysteine and phenylalanine, the CDR3 is 15 residues long. Just CDR3 DNA is preserved here, 45 bases in frame from base 1. Looking up the germline V gene yields CDR1 MGHRA and CDR2 YSYEKL. Recombination joined TRBV4-1 with TRBJ1-2; 8 bases in between match TRBD1. Sequencing was performed on blood. This receptor was taken from a person between 18 and 75 years old in good health. CDR3 sequence: CASSHPLQGEGGYTF. The base sequence is TGCGCCAGCAGCCATCCCTTACAGGGGGAGGGTGGCTACACCTTC.